This entry lists 5 T cell receptor beta chains sequenced from one sample in a study of early T cells in non-severe SARS-CoV-2 infection. TCRdb re-called the 5' RACE reads with MiXCR, one entry per CDR3 protein. The data contain 65,000 to 90,000 distinct CDR3 sequences, roughly 12% of them singletons. Sequencing used whole blood. The receptors were gathered from an adult who was a healthcare worker with PCR-confirmed SARS-CoV-2 infection or an uninfected control (not recorded which).

This sequence joins TRBV6-6 and TRBJ2-7; D may match TRBD1 or TRBD2 (5 bases each). This CDR3 spans 12 amino acids. Trimming cost V 5 bases and J 3 bases, with 8 bases left between them. CDR1 is MNHNY and CDR2 is SVGAGI in the germline V gene (reference sequence). CDR3 nucleotides: TGTGCCAGCAGTACGGGGCTCTACGAGCAGTACTTC. Translating gives CASSTGLYEQYF.

V usage is TRBV10-3 and J usage is TRBJ2-3, with 7 nucleotides matching TRBD1. The CDR3 has 14 residues. J was trimmed by 2 bases and V by 9 bases; bases with no gene match: 8. CDR1 is ENHRY and CDR2 is SYGVKD in the germline V gene. CDR3 residues: CAMLGDSVTDTQYF. The CDR3 coding sequence is TGTGCCATGCTGGGGGACAGTGTCACAGATACGCAGTATTTT.

This clonotype was seen ten or more times. The chain carries TRBV29-1 and TRBJ2-1; 7 bases match TRBD1. V was clipped by 6 bases and J by 8 bases; unmatched bases: 7. The CDR3 is 12 residues long. CDR1 is SQVTM, CDR2 ANQGSEA, per germline. CDR3 DNA: TGCAGCGTCGACAGGGTTCGGGATGAGCAGTTCTTC. It yields the protein CSVDRVRDEQFF.

The table lists this clonotype with a few counts. The chain joins TRBV6-5 to TRBJ2-7, with TRBD1 matching over 12 bases. Germline values: CDR1 MNHEY, CDR2 SVGAGI. The CDR3 covers 18 residues. V lost 5 bases to trimming and J lost 4 bases; unmatched junction nucleotides: 15. The CDR3 bases are TGTGCCAGCAGTGCGCAGGAATACCCGGGACAGGGGGCTTACGAGCAGTACTTC. Its translation: CASSAQEYPGQGAYEQYF.

This clonotype was observed a few times. This chain uses TRBV4-2 with TRBJ1-6; 9 nucleotides match TRBD1. With V trimmed by 4 bases and J by 7 bases, 5 bases remained unmatched. The germline gives CDR1 LGHNA, CDR2 YNFKEQ. The CDR3 totals 15 residues. As DNA, the CDR3 is TGTGCCAGCAGCCCGGGACAGGGATCCAATTCACCCCTCCACTTT. This codes for CASSPGQGSNSPLHF.